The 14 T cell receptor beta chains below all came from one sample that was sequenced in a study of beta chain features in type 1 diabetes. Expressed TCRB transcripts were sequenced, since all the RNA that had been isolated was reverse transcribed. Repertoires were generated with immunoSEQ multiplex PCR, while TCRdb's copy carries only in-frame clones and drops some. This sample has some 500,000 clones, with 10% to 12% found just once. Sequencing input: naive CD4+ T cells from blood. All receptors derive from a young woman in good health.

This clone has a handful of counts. The CDR3 DNA follows: TGTGCCAGCAGTGGGGCCCTAGTTTCCTACAATGAGCAGTTCTTC. Its translation is CASSGALVSYNEQFF. The chain joins TRBV2 to TRBJ2-1; no definite D call. Deletions cut 4 bases from V and 1 base from J, with 11 bases between. CDR1 and CDR2 (germline): SNHLY, FYNNEI. The CDR3 totals 15 residues.

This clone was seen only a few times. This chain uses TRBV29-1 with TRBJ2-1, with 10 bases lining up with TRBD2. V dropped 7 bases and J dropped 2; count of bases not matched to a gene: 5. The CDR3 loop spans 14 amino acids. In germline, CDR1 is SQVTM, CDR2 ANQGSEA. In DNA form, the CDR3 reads TGCAGCGCTGGGACTAGCGACACCTACAATGAGCAGTTCTTC. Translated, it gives CSAGTSDTYNEQFF.

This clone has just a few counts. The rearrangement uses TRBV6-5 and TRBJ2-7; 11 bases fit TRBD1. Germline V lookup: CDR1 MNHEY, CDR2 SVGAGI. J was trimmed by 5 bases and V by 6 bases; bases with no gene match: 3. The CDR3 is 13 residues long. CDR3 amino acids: CASRRTGGNEQYV. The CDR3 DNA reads TGTGCCAGCAGGAGGACAGGGGGCAACGAGCAGTACGTC.

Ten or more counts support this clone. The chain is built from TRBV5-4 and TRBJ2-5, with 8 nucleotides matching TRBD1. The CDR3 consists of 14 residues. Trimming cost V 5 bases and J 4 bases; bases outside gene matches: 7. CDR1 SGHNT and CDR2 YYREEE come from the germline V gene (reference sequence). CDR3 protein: CASRPGQGIETQYF. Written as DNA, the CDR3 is TGTGCCAGCAGGCCAGGACAGGGCATAGAGACCCAGTACTTC.

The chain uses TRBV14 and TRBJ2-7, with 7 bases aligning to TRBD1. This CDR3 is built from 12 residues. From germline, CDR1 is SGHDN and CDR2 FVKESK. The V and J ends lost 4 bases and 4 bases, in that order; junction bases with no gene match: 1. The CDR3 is CASSRQGYEQYF. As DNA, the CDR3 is TGTGCCAGCAGCCGACAGGGTTACGAGCAGTACTTC.

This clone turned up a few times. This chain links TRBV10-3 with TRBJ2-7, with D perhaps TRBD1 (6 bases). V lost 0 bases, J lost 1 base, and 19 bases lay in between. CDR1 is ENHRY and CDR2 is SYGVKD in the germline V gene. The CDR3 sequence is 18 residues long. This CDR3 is CAISESMILQGRSYEQYV. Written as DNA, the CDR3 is TGTGCCATCAGTGAGTCGATGATTTTACAGGGAAGGTCCTACGAGCAGTACGTC.

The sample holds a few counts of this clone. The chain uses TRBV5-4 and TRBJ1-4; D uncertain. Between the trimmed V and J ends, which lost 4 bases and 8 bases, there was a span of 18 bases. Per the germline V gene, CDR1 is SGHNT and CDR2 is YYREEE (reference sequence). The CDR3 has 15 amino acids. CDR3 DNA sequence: TGTGCCAGCAGCGATAAGCCGGACCGTCGGGAAAAACTGTTTTTT. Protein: CASSDKPDRREKLFF.

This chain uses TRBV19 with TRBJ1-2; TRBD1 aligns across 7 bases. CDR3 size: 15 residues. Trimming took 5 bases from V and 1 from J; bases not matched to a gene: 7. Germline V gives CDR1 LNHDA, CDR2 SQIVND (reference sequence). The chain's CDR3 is CASSVGTDINYGYTF. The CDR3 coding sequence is TGTGCCAGTAGTGTCGGGACAGACATTAACTATGGCTACACCTTC.

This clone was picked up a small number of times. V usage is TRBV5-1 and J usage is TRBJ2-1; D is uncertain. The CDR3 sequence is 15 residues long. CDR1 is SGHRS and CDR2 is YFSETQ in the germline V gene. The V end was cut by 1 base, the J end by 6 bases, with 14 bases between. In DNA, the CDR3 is TGCGCCAGCAGCTTGTGGCCAGAAGTGGGCAATGAGCAGTTCTTC. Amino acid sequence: CASSLWPEVGNEQFF.

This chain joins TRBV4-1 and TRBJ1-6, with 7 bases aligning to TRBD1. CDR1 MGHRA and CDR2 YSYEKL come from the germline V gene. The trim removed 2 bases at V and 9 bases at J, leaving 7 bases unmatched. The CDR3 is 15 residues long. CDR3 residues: CASSQRVTGPSPLHF. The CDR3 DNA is TGCGCCAGCAGCCAACGGGTGACAGGGCCTTCACCCCTCCACTTT.

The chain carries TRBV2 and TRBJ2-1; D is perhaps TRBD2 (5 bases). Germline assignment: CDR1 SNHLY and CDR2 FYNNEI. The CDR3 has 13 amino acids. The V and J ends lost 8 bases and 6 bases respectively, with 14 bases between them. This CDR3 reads CASGAEEGNEQFF. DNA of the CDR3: TGTGCCAGCGGTGCCGAAGAGGGCAATGAGCAGTTCTTC.

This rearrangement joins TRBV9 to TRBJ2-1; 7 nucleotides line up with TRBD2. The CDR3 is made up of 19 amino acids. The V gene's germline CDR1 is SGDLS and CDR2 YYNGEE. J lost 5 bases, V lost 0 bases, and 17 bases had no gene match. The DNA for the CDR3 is TGTGCCAGCAGCGTAGCGAAAGCTAGCGGCCTCCCGACGAACAATGAGCAGTTCTTC. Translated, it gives CASSVAKASGLPTNNEQFF.

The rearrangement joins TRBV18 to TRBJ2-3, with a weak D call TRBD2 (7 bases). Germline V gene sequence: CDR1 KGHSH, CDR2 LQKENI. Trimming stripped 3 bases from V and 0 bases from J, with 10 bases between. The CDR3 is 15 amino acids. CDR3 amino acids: CASSPGGLSTDTQYF. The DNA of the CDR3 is TGTGCCAGCTCACCCGGGGGGCTCAGCACAGATACGCAGTATTTT.

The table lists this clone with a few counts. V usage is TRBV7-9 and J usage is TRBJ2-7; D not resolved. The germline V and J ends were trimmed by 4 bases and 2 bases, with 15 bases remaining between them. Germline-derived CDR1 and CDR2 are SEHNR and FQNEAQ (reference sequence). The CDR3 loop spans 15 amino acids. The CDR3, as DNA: TGTGCCAGCAGCTCATCCAGGAAAATTCCCTACGAGCAGTACTTC. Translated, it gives CASSSSRKIPYEQYF. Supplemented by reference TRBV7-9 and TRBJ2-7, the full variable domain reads DTGVSQNPRHKITKRGQNVTFRCDPISEHNRLYWYRQTLGQGPEFLTYFQNEAQLEKSRLLSDRFSAERPKGSFSTLEIQRTEQGDSAMYLCASSSSRKIPYEQYFGPGTRLTVT.